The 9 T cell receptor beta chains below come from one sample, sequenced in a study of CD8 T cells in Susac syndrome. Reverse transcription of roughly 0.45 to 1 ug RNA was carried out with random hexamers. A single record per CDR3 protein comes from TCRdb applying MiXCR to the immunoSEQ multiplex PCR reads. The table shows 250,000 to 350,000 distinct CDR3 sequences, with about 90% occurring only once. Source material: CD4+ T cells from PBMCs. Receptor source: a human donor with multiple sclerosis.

CDR3: CATSDPARGRNEQFF. The CDR3 DNA follows: TGTGCCACCAGTGATCCCGCTAGAGGGCGGAATGAGCAGTTCTTC. The chain employs TRBV24-1 and TRBJ2-1, with D perhaps TRBD2 (5 bases). Trimming took 3 bases from V and 7 from J, leaving 15 bases between them. This CDR3 has 15 residues. CDR1 and CDR2 (germline): KGHDR, SFDVKD.

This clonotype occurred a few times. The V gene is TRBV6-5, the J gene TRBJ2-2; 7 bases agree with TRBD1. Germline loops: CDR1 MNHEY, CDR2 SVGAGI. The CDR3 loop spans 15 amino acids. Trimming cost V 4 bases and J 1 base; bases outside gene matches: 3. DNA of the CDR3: TGTGCCAGCAGTTCACGGACAGGGAACACCGGGGAGCTGTTTTTT. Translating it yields CASSSRTGNTGELFF.

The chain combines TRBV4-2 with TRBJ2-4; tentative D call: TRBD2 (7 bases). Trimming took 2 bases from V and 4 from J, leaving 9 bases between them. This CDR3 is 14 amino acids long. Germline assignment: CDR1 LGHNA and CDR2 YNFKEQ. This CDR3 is CASSQRGGKNIQYF. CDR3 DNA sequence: TGTGCCAGCAGCCAAAGGGGGGGGAAAAACATTCAGTACTTC.

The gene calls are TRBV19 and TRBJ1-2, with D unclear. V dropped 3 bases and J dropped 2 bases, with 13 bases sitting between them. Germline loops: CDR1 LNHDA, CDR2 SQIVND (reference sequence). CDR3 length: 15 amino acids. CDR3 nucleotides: TGTGCCAGTAGTATTTCAAGACACGCAAACTATGGCTACACCTTC. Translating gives CASSISRHANYGYTF. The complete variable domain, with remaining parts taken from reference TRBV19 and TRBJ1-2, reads DGGITQSPKYLFRKEGQNVTLSCEQNLNHDAMYWYRQDPGQGLRLIYYSQIVNDFQKGDIAEGYSVSREKKESFPLTVTSAQKNPTAFYLCASSISRHANYGYTFGSGTRLTVV.

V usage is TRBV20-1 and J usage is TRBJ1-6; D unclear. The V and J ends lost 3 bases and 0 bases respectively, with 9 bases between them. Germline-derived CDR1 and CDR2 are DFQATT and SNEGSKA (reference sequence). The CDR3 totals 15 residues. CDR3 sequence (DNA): TGCAGTGCTAGTTCTCGAAGCTCCTATAATTCACCCCTCCACTTT. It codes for CSASSRSSYNSPLHF.

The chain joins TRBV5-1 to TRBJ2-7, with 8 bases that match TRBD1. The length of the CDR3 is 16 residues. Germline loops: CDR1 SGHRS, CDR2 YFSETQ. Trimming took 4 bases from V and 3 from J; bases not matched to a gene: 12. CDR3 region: CASSPIPGQENYEQYF. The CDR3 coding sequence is TGCGCCAGCAGCCCGATTCCGGGACAGGAAAACTACGAGCAGTACTTC.

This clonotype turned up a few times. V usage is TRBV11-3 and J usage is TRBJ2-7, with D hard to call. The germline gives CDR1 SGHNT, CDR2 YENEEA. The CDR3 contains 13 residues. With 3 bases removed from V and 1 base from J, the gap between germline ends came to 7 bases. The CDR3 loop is CASSFGGSYEQYF. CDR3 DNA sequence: TGTGCCAGCAGCTTTGGCGGATCCTACGAGCAGTACTTC.

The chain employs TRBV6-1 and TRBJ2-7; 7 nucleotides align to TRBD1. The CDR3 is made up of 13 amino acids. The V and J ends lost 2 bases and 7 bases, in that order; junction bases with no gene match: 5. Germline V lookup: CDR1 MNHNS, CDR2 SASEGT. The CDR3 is CASSEQGVWEQYF. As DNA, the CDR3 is TGTGCCAGCAGTGAACAGGGGGTTTGGGAGCAGTACTTC.

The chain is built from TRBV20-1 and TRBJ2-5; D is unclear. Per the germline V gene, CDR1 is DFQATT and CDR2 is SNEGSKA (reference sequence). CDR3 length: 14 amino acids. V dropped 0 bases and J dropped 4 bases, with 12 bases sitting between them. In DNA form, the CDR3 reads TGCAGTGCTAGAGATCTACGCACCGGAGAGACCCAGTACTTC. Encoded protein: CSARDLRTGETQYF.